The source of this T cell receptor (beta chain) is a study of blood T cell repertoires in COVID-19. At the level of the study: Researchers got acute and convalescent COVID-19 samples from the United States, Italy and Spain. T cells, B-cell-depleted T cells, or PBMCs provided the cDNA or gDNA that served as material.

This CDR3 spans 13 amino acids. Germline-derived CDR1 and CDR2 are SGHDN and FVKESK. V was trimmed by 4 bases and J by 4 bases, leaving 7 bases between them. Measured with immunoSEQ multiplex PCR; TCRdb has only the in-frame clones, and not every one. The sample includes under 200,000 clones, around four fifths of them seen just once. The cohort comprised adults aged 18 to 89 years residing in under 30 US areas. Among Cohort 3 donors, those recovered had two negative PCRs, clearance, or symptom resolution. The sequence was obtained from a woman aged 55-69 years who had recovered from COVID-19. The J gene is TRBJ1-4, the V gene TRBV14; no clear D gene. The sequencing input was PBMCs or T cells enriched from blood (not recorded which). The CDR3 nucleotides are TGTGCCAGCAGCCTCTACGGTAATGAAAAACTGTTTTTT. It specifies CASSLYGNEKLFF.